The sequence of this T cell receptor (beta chain) was determined in a study of cytomegalovirus exposure and HLA in healthy donors. Study-wide findings and caveats: The likely explanation for a cluster of highly shared sequence variants was sequencing artifact.

Primers for the PCR totalled 60 Vbeta and 13 Jbeta. Method: immunoSEQ multiplex PCR; TCRdb's copy keeps in-frame clones and lacks some. The sample records tens of thousands of clones, 65% to 85% being singletons. A word on this clone: Its cognate antigen is unknown.

This TCR came from a woman aged 30 to 39 in good health and CMV-seropositive. The sample comprised PBMCs.

The CDR3 region has the DNA TGTGCCAGCAGCACCTCGACAGGAAGTAACTATGGCTACACCTTC. Translated, it gives CASSTSTGSNYGYTF. The V gene is TRBV13, the J gene TRBJ1-2; D perhaps matches TRBD1 (6 bases). V dropped 5 bases and J dropped 1 base, with 14 bases sitting between them. The CDR3 extends over 15 amino acids. CDR1 and CDR2 (germline): PRHDT, FYEKMQ (reference sequence).